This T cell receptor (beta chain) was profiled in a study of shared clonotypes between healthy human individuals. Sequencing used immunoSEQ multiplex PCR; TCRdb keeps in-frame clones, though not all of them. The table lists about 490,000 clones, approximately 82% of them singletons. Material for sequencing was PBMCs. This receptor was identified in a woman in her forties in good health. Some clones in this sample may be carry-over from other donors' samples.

The CDR3 loop reads CASSLRGLAGPETQYF. CDR3 DNA sequence: TGTGCCAGCAGCTTAAGGGGGCTAGCGGGACCCGAGACCCAGTACTTC. J is TRBJ2-5 and V is TRBV7-8; 9 nucleotides agree with TRBD2. Germline V gene data show CDR1 as SGHVS and CDR2 as FQNEAQ. J was trimmed by 5 bases and V by 2 bases; bases with no gene match: 9. CDR3 length: 16 residues.